These 13 T cell receptor beta chains were all obtained from the same sample, sequenced in a study of Graves' ophthalmopathy and Graves' hyperthyroidism. CDR3 regions of TCR beta were amplified from RNA transcripts. Following a first-round RT-PCR that used HTBI primers, a second-round multiplex PCR was carried out. MiXCR, applied by TCRdb to the multiplex PCR reads, yields one record per CDR3 protein. The sample contains 1 million to 1.3 million distinct CDR3 sequences, 35% to 40% of which appear only once. Material: peripheral blood or thyroid tissue (not recorded which). The receptors were gathered from an adult man with Graves' hyperthyroidism.

Many counts were recorded for this clonotype. The chain is built from TRBV6-5 and TRBJ1-1, with D unresolved. V was shortened by 10 bases and J by 8 bases, with 20 bases between the two germline ends. The CDR3 is made up of 13 amino acids. Per the germline V gene, CDR1 is MNHEY and CDR2 is SVGAGI. The CDR3 nucleotides are TGTGCCACCTCAACGCCGGTGCAGGCCGAAGCTTTCTTT. Translation gives CATSTPVQAEAFF.

The CDR3 sequence: CSVDPGGTNEKLFF. For the CDR3, the DNA is TGCAGCGTTGACCCAGGGGGTACTAATGAAAAACTGTTTTTT. V usage is TRBV29-1 and J usage is TRBJ1-4; 7 bases line up with TRBD1. This CDR3 has 14 residues. Unmatched junction bases numbered 3, after V lost 3 bases and J lost 2 bases. Germline CDR1 and CDR2: SQVTM and ANQGSEA.

This clonotype appeared many times. This rearrangement joins TRBV5-1 to TRBJ2-5, with D maybe TRBD1 (5 bases). V was clipped by 4 bases and J by 5 bases, with 18 bases between them. CDR1 SGHRS and CDR2 YFSETQ come from the germline V gene. The CDR3 is made up of 15 amino acids. CDR3 nucleotides: TGCGCCAGCAGCCGAAACGGACAACCTGGGGAGACCCAGTACTTC. This encodes CASSRNGQPGETQYF.

There are many counts of this clonotype. The genes are TRBV7-6 and TRBJ2-5, with 7 nucleotides matching TRBD2. CDR1 and CDR2 (germline): SGHVS, FNYEAQ. The CDR3 length is 18 residues. V lost 4 bases to trimming and J lost 7 bases; unmatched junction nucleotides: 21. The DNA of the CDR3 is TGTGCCAGCAGCTCGGGTGGTGGTCAAGCGGGACGGTTGGGGACCCAGTACTTC. This translates into CASSSGGGQAGRLGTQYF.

The CDR3 sequence: CAWGQGVYGNTEAFF. DNA of the CDR3: TGTGCCTGGGGACAGGGCGTTTATGGGAACACTGAAGCTTTCTTT. The chain employs TRBV30 and TRBJ1-1; 8 bases match TRBD1. Germline V gene lookup returns CDR1 GTSNPN and CDR2 SVGIG (reference sequence). The trim removed 5 bases at V and 1 base at J, leaving 9 bases unmatched. The CDR3 is made up of 15 amino acids.

This clonotype was picked up one time. The CDR3 protein is CASSLSRTRGEKLFF. In DNA form, the CDR3 reads TGTGCCAGCAGCTTGTCCCGGACCCGGGGTGAAAAACTGTTTTTT. The rearrangement joins TRBV7-9 to TRBJ1-4; D remains unclear. With 3 bases removed from V and 7 bases from J, the gap between germline ends came to 15 bases. Per the germline V gene, CDR1 is SEHNR and CDR2 is FQNEAQ (reference sequence). The CDR3 loop spans 15 amino acids.

The chain carries TRBV7-2 and TRBJ1-2, with no clear D. V gave up 1 base and J gave up 4 bases, with 7 bases separating them. Germline loops: CDR1 SGHTA, CDR2 FQGNSA. This CDR3 has 13 amino acids. In DNA, the CDR3 is TGTGCCAGCAGCTTAGAGGATTTCTATGGCTACACCTTC. Translating gives CASSLEDFYGYTF.

This clonotype was found a few times. This chain connects TRBV19 to TRBJ1-5; no clear D. The V end lost 2 bases, the J end lost 2 bases, and 10 bases lay between the germline ends. CDR1 and CDR2 from the germline V gene are LNHDA and SQIVND (reference sequence). There are 15 residues in the CDR3. CDR3 in DNA: TGTGCCAGTAGTATACGTCCAAGGGGCAATCAGCCCCAGCATTTT. Its protein product is CASSIRPRGNQPQHF. The variable domain in full, with the rest retrieved from reference TRBV19 and TRBJ1-5, is DGGITQSPKYLFRKEGQNVTLSCEQNLNHDAMYWYRQDPGQGLRLIYYSQIVNDFQKGDIAEGYSVSREKKESFPLTVTSAQKNPTAFYLCASSIRPRGNQPQHFGDGTRLSIL.

This CDR3 reads CAISESEGGLYGYTIYF. CDR3 sequence (DNA): TGTGCCATCAGTGAGTCGGAAGGGGGCCTCTATGGCTACACCATATATTTT. The J gene is TRBJ1-3, the V gene TRBV10-3; TRBD1 matches at 7 bases. V trimming: 0 bases; J trimming: 8 bases; junction bases outside the gene matches: 13. This CDR3 region has 17 residues. CDR1 and CDR2 (germline): ENHRY, SYGVKD.

V is TRBV29-1 and J is TRBJ1-1, with 10 bases that match TRBD1. Germline CDR1 reads SQVTM; CDR2 reads ANQGSEA. The junction had 7 bases not matched to a gene; V was cut back by 7 bases and J by 11 bases. The CDR3 loop spans 11 amino acids. As DNA, the CDR3 is TGCAGCGCGCAGACAGGGGGCGAGGCTTTCTTT. Residues: CSAQTGGEAFF.

V is TRBV15 and J is TRBJ2-5; possible D gene TRBD1, 6 bases. This CDR3 has 15 residues. V lost 3 bases and J 2 bases, leaving 13 bases between the germline ends. Germline lookup yields CDR1 LNHNV and CDR2 YYDKDF (reference sequence). This CDR3 is CATSSLNTGQETQYF. The CDR3 DNA reads as TGTGCCACCAGCAGCCTGAACACAGGGCAAGAGACCCAGTACTTC. Together with reference TRBV15 and TRBJ2-5, the CDR3 gives the full variable domain: DAMVIQNPRYQVTQFGKPVTLSCSQTLNHNVMYWYQQKSSQAPKLLFHYYDKDFNNEADTPDNFQSRRPNTSFCFLDIRSPGLGDTAMYLCATSSLNTGQETQYFGPGTRLLVL.

Many counts were recorded for this clonotype. The V gene is TRBV11-1, the J gene TRBJ2-5; no reliable D call. The germline gives CDR1 SGHAT, CDR2 FQDESV (reference sequence). The V and J ends lost 8 bases and 5 bases respectively, with 15 bases between them. This CDR3 has 13 amino acids. This chain's CDR3 is CASRLGSSETQYF. CDR3 nucleotides: TGTGCCAGCCGACTCGGCTCATCGGAGACCCAGTACTTC.

The rearrangement uses TRBV7-2 and TRBJ1-1, with 11 bases lining up with TRBD1. Trimming took 5 bases from V and 5 from J; bases not matched to a gene: 16. CDR3 length equals 18 residues. Germline V gives CDR1 SGHTA, CDR2 FQGNSA. As DNA, the CDR3 is TGTGCCAGCAGCCTGATGCCGGGACAGGGGGTGAGGTGGACTGAAGCTTTCTTT. Protein product: CASSLMPGQGVRWTEAFF.